The source of this TCR beta chain is a study of blood T cell repertoires in COVID-19. V was shortened by 1 base and J by 0 bases, with 9 bases between the two germline ends. The CDR3 consists of 15 residues. Germline CDR1 SGHAT, CDR2 FQNNGV. Sequenced by immunoSEQ multiplex PCR; TCRdb stores in-frame clones only, minus some. The repertoire has over 200,000 clones, just over 85% of them found once; the top ten carry roughly 16%. Sequenced: PBMCs or T cells enriched from blood (not recorded which). The sequence derives from a man aged 18 to 30 who had recovered from COVID-19. The chain couples TRBV11-2 to TRBJ1-1; possible D gene TRBD1, 5 bases. CDR3 bases: TGTGCCAGCAGCTTAGGACCAGGGATGAACACTGAAGCTTTCTTT. This codes for CASSLGPGMNTEAFF.